These 2 T cell receptor beta chains originate from one sample sequenced in a study of molecular identifiers for immune sequencing clone quantification. TCRdb processed the PCR reads anew with MiXCR; each CDR3 protein has one entry. This table holds some 320,000 distinct CDR3 sequences, 20% to 25% found once. The sample was naive CD8+ T cells from blood, with Jurkat cell RNA spiked in. The subset is: FACS-sorted CD8+CD4-CCR7+CD45RA+ naive T cells. These receptors were obtained from a human donor in good health. Some libraries in this study had Jurkat cell RNA spiked in.

This clonotype was picked up many times. This sequence joins TRBV4-1 and TRBJ2-1, with 12 bases lining up with TRBD2. This CDR3 region has 17 residues. The trim removed 4 bases at V and 5 bases at J, leaving 9 bases unmatched. In germline, CDR1 is MGHRA, CDR2 YSYEKL. The CDR3 region has the DNA TGCGCCAGCAGCCGACAACCTAGCGGGGGGGCCGACAATGAGCAGTTCTTC. Residues: CASSRQPSGGADNEQFF.

Concerning this clonotype itself: This may come from a read error, since a much larger clone is one base off. The gene calls are TRBV6-2 or TRBV6-3 and TRBJ1-1; no firm D call. CDR3 length: 13 amino acids. CDR1 and CDR2 from the germline V gene are MNHEY and SVGEGT. Trimming removed 8 bases from V and 5 bases from J, with 15 bases in between. The DNA of the CDR3 is TGTGCCAGCGGCTTAGAAGGGCAGACTGAAGCTTTCTTT. This gives the protein CASGLEGQTEAFF.